The rows below give T cell receptor beta chains drawn from one sample of a study of Graves' ophthalmopathy and Graves' hyperthyroidism. TCRdb reprocessed the multiplex PCR reads with MiXCR, giving one entry per CDR3 protein. In the table there are approximately 700,000 distinct CDR3 sequences, approximately 40% of which are singletons. Sequencing was performed on peripheral blood. The source of these receptors is an adult man with Graves' ophthalmopathy. CDR3s include the opening cysteine and the closing phenylalanine or tryptophan. The order of the fields is CDR3 DNA, CDR3 protein, clone size, J gene, D gene, V gene. A D gene is named only where the DNA matches it firmly. The listing skips clone size in some rows; elsewhere it reads once, few, many or a size class.

cdr3_nt: TGCAGTGCTGGACAGGGACGCGGCTACACCTTC
cdr3_aa: CSAGQGRGYTF
clone_size: .
j_call: TRBJ1-2
d_call: TRBD1
v_call: TRBV20-1

cdr3_nt: TGTGCCACCAGCAGAGCCGGGACAGATGGCTATGGCTACACCTTC
cdr3_aa: CATSRAGTDGYGYTF
clone_size: .
j_call: TRBJ1-2
d_call: TRBD1
v_call: TRBV15

cdr3_nt: TGTGCCAGCAGCCAAGAATATTGGGGGGAGACCCAGTACTTC
cdr3_aa: CASSQEYWGETQYF
clone_size: .
j_call: TRBJ2-5
d_call: .
v_call: TRBV7-2

cdr3_nt: TGTGCCAGCAGCGTTGGGGCAACTAATGAAAAACTGTTTTTT
cdr3_aa: CASSVGATNEKLFF
clone_size: many
j_call: TRBJ1-4
d_call: .
v_call: TRBV9

cdr3_nt: TGTGCTAGTGGTTTGTCCCAGGCCAGGGAGCTGTTTTTT
cdr3_aa: CASGLSQARELFF
clone_size: once
j_call: TRBJ2-2
d_call: .
v_call: TRBV12-3/TRBV12-4

cdr3_nt: TGTGCCAGCAGCTTAGGATGGGATTTCTTT
cdr3_aa: CASSLGWDFF
clone_size: once
j_call: TRBJ1-1
d_call: .
v_call: TRBV7-6

cdr3_nt: TGTGCCAGCAGCTTAGGACTTCAGCGGGGCCAAGAGACCCAGTACTTC
cdr3_aa: CASSLGLQRGQETQYF
clone_size: many
j_call: TRBJ2-5
d_call: TRBD2
v_call: TRBV11-2

cdr3_nt: TGTGCCAGCAGCTTAAAGTGGCTTCGGCTAGCGGGGGTTGAGACCCAGTACTTC
cdr3_aa: CASSLKWLRLAGVETQYF
clone_size: .
j_call: TRBJ2-5
d_call: TRBD2
v_call: TRBV7-8

cdr3_nt: TGTGCCAGCAGCTCGGACGGACTCTCTGGAAACACCATATATTTT
cdr3_aa: CASSSDGLSGNTIYF
clone_size: many
j_call: TRBJ1-3
d_call: .
v_call: TRBV7-2

cdr3_nt: TGTGCCAGCAGGATGGACAGGTTCTCACCCCTCCACTTT
cdr3_aa: CASRMDRFSPLHF
clone_size: many
j_call: TRBJ1-6
d_call: TRBD1
v_call: TRBV6-5

cdr3_nt: TGTGCCACCAGCAGCCAGGCTAATTCACCCCTCCACTTT
cdr3_aa: CATSSQANSPLHF
clone_size: .
j_call: TRBJ1-6
d_call: .
v_call: TRBV15

cdr3_nt: TGTGCCAGCAGTGTGAGCGGGACAGATACGCAGTATTTT
cdr3_aa: CASSVSGTDTQYF
clone_size: .
j_call: TRBJ2-3
d_call: .
v_call: TRBV25-1

cdr3_nt: TGCGCCAGCAGCTTGAACGAGGGGAGCACCGGGGAGCTGTTTTTT
cdr3_aa: CASSLNEGSTGELFF
clone_size: .
j_call: TRBJ2-2
d_call: .
v_call: TRBV5-1

cdr3_nt: TGTGCCTGGAGTGAGACAGGGAGACTCACTGAAGCTTTCTTT
cdr3_aa: CAWSETGRLTEAFF
clone_size: .
j_call: TRBJ1-1
d_call: TRBD1
v_call: TRBV25-1

cdr3_nt: TGTGCCAGCAGTTCTGGACAGCGGGGCACTGAAGCTTTCTTT
cdr3_aa: CASSSGQRGTEAFF
clone_size: many
j_call: TRBJ1-1
d_call: .
v_call: TRBV12-3/TRBV12-4

cdr3_nt: TGCGCCAGCAGCATGGCCAGCCAAGAGACCCAGTACTTC
cdr3_aa: CASSMASQETQYF
clone_size: few
j_call: TRBJ2-5
d_call: .
v_call: TRBV5-1

cdr3_nt: TGTGCCACCAGTGACCCAGGGATGCGGGCGAATCAGCCCCAGCATTTT
cdr3_aa: CATSDPGMRANQPQHF
clone_size: .
j_call: TRBJ1-5
d_call: .
v_call: TRBV24-1

cdr3_nt: TGCAGTGCTAGAGAACAACAGGGCAACTCTGGGGCCAACGTCCTGACTTTC
cdr3_aa: CSAREQQGNSGANVLTF
clone_size: .
j_call: TRBJ2-6
d_call: .
v_call: TRBV20-1

cdr3_nt: TGCAGCGTTGAACCGGCTAGCGGGGGGGCCAGGGAGACCCAGTACTTC
cdr3_aa: CSVEPASGGARETQYF
clone_size: .
j_call: TRBJ2-5
d_call: TRBD2
v_call: TRBV29-1

cdr3_nt: TGTGCCAGCAGTGAAGCCATGGACAGGAGACCCCGTTGG
cdr3_aa: CASSEAMDRRPRW
clone_size: many
j_call: TRBJ2-5
d_call: TRBD1
v_call: TRBV2

cdr3_nt: TGTGCCAGCAGCCAAGGATACGAGCAGTGCTTC
cdr3_aa: CASSQGYEQCF
clone_size: .
j_call: TRBJ2-7
d_call: .
v_call: TRBV14

cdr3_nt: TGTGCCAGCAGCTTAAGCAGGATGGAGACCCAGTACTTC
cdr3_aa: CASSLSRMETQYF
clone_size: many
j_call: TRBJ2-5
d_call: .
v_call: TRBV7-3

cdr3_nt: TGTGCCAGCCCTCCTTTCGGACAGATATCCGCGGTGGGGGCTTTCTTT
cdr3_aa: CASPPFGQISAVGAFF
clone_size: .
j_call: TRBJ1-1
d_call: .
v_call: TRBV25-1

cdr3_nt: TGCAGCGTTGAAAACACAGGGGGTTCTGAAGCTTTCTTT
cdr3_aa: CSVENTGGSEAFF
clone_size: .
j_call: TRBJ1-1
d_call: TRBD1
v_call: TRBV29-1

cdr3_nt: TGCGCCAGCAGCTCTTCCCCACAGGGGAGCGGGAGCTACACCTTC
cdr3_aa: CASSSSPQGSGSYTF
clone_size: few
j_call: TRBJ1-2
d_call: TRBD1
v_call: TRBV5-1

cdr3_nt: TGTGCCAGCAGTGCTGGAGGACCGACTCAACCCCTCCACTTT
cdr3_aa: CASSAGGPTQPLHF
clone_size: .
j_call: TRBJ1-6
d_call: .
v_call: TRBV25-1

cdr3_nt: TGTGCCAGTAGGACAGCTGATAATGAAAAACTGTTTTTT
cdr3_aa: CASRTADNEKLFF
clone_size: few
j_call: TRBJ1-4
d_call: .
v_call: TRBV19

cdr3_nt: TGTGCCAGCAGCCCATCAGGAATTTATGGCTACACCTTC
cdr3_aa: CASSPSGIYGYTF
clone_size: few
j_call: TRBJ1-2
d_call: .
v_call: TRBV11-2

cdr3_nt: TGTGCCAGCAGCTTAACCCGGGGAGGGACCGGGGAGCTGTTTTTT
cdr3_aa: CASSLTRGGTGELFF
clone_size: few
j_call: TRBJ2-2
d_call: TRBD2
v_call: TRBV7-9

cdr3_nt: TGTGCCAGCAGCCTACGAACCGGGACAGGGGGTGGCCAGGTCGTCTACGAGCAGTACTTC
cdr3_aa: CASSLRTGTGGGQVVYEQYF
clone_size: .
j_call: TRBJ2-7
d_call: TRBD1
v_call: TRBV7-3

cdr3_nt: TGTGCCATCAGTGAGACACAGGGGACAGTCCTCACTGAAGCTTTCTTT
cdr3_aa: CAISETQGTVLTEAFF
clone_size: .
j_call: TRBJ1-1
d_call: TRBD1
v_call: TRBV10-3